Following are 28 T cell receptor beta chains from one sample sequenced in a study of cytomegalovirus exposure and HLA in healthy donors. PCR involved 60 Vbeta and 13 Jbeta primers. Measured with immunoSEQ multiplex PCR; TCRdb has only the in-frame clones, and not every one. The repertoire holds around 200,000 clones, with around 83% as singletons. Sequences were obtained from PBMCs. Receptors were obtained from a man aged 45-65 years in good health and CMV-seronegative.

This clone was seen a single time. The chain carries TRBV7-2 and TRBJ1-1, with D unclear. Trimming removed 4 bases at V and 6 bases at J, with 12 bases between. This CDR3 is built from 13 residues. Looked up from germline, CDR1 is SGHTA and CDR2 is FQGNSA. CDR3 in amino acids: CASSWRGGSEAFF. Here the CDR3 DNA reads TGTGCCAGCAGCTGGCGAGGTGGGTCTGAAGCTTTCTTT.

CDR3 loop: CASRGGASYGYTF. DNA of the CDR3: TGTGCCAGCAGAGGGGGCGCGAGCTATGGCTACACCTTC. J is TRBJ1-2 and V is TRBV6-5; TRBD1 agrees at 7 bases. The CDR3 runs 13 residues. Germline trimming cut 6 bases from V and 4 bases from J; bases unmatched to any gene: 5. Germline lookup yields CDR1 MNHEY and CDR2 SVGAGI.

This clone was counted once. The chain carries TRBV14 and TRBJ2-7, with 9 positions matching TRBD1. J gave up 6 bases and V 4 bases, and 10 bases lay outside the gene matches. Germline CDR1 reads SGHDN; CDR2 reads FVKESK. CDR3 length: 15 amino acids. CDR3 sequence: CASSPLGQGLVEQYF. CDR3 sequence (DNA): TGTGCCAGCAGCCCCCTGGGACAGGGCCTCGTCGAGCAGTACTTC. The whole variable domain, filled in from reference TRBV14 and TRBJ2-7, reads EAGVTQFPSHSVIEKGQTVTLRCDPISGHDNLYWYRRVMGKEIKFLLHFVKESKQDESGMPNNRFLAERTGGTYSTLKVQPAELEDSGVYFCASSPLGQGLVEQYFGPGTRLTVT.

The chain is built from TRBV2 and TRBJ2-1; possibly TRBD1 for D (6 bases). The CDR3 runs to 15 residues. CDR1 SNHLY and CDR2 FYNNEI come from the germline V gene. The V and J ends lost 1 base and 2 bases respectively, with 9 bases between them. This chain's CDR3 is CASSEGGLPYNEQFF. The CDR3 coding sequence is TGTGCCAGCAGTGAAGGGGGGCTACCCTACAATGAGCAGTTCTTC.

The chain carries TRBV10-3 and TRBJ2-7; 9 positions match TRBD1. Germline trimming cut 6 bases from V and 4 bases from J; bases unmatched to any gene: 4. The CDR3 covers 13 residues. Per the germline V gene, CDR1 is ENHRY and CDR2 is SYGVKD. Written as DNA, the CDR3 is TGTGCCATCAGGCCGGGACAGGGTTACGAGCAGTACTTC. Its protein is CAIRPGQGYEQYF.

J is TRBJ1-1 and V is TRBV27; a weak D match, TRBD1 (6 bases). The CDR3 is 14 amino acids. Trimming left V 2 bases short and J 6 bases short, with 13 bases between. The germline gives CDR1 MNHEY, CDR2 SMNVEV (reference sequence). The CDR3, as DNA: TGTGCCAGCAGTTTAAGGACAGCCATATCTGAAGCTTTCTTT. Translating gives CASSLRTAISEAFF.

The chain uses TRBV19 and TRBJ1-1; TRBD1 matches 7 bases. This CDR3 spans 14 amino acids. With V trimmed by 7 bases and J by 4 bases, 9 bases remained unmatched. Per the germline V gene, CDR1 is LNHDA and CDR2 is SQIVND (reference sequence). The CDR3 sequence is CASIQDRIGTEAFF. The DNA for the CDR3 is TGTGCCAGTATCCAGGACAGGATCGGCACTGAAGCTTTCTTT.

This chain uses TRBV7-3 with TRBJ2-2; tentatively, D is TRBD2 (6 bases). The V and J ends lost 5 bases and 3 bases respectively, with 13 bases between them. This CDR3 region has 15 residues. Germline V lookup: CDR1 SGHTA, CDR2 FQGTGA. The CDR3 nucleotides read TGTGCCAGCAGCCTAAGCCGGGACTACACCGGGGAGCTGTTTTTT. Translating it yields CASSLSRDYTGELFF. The entire variable domain, with the rest obtained from reference TRBV7-3 and TRBJ2-2, is as follows: GAGVSQTPSNKVTEKGKYVELRCDPISGHTALYWYRQSLGQGPEFLIYFQGTGAADDSGLPNDRFFAVRPEGSVSTLKIQRTERGDSAVYLCASSLSRDYTGELFFGEGSRLTVL.

CDR3 bases: TGTGCCAGCAGGGAGTGGACAGGGCGCGGTCAGCCCCAGCATTTT. Translation gives CASREWTGRGQPQHF. V gene TRBV28 combines with J gene TRBJ1-5; the match to TRBD1 covers 8 bases. CDR1 and CDR2 (germline): MDHEN, SYDVKM. CDR3 size: 15 residues. Trimming took 6 bases from V and 6 from J; bases not matched to a gene: 10.

The chain recombines TRBV7-9 with TRBJ2-1; TRBD1 matches 8 bases. Germline CDR1 reads SEHNR; CDR2 reads FQNEAQ (reference sequence). V trimming: 6 bases; J trimming: 8 bases; junction bases outside the gene matches: 12. The CDR3 is made up of 15 amino acids. The CDR3 region is CASRLFETGVYEQFF. CDR3 coding DNA: TGTGCCAGCAGACTTTTCGAGACAGGGGTCTATGAGCAGTTCTTC.

This rearrangement joins TRBV6-6 to TRBJ2-2; a weak D match, TRBD1 (6 bases). Trimming cost V 6 bases and J 7 bases, with 15 bases left between them. CDR1 is MNHNY and CDR2 is SVGAGI in the germline V gene (reference sequence). This CDR3 is 14 amino acids long. This CDR3 is CASRSQGWGGELFF. The CDR3 DNA is TGTGCCAGCAGGTCACAGGGATGGGGCGGGGAGCTGTTTTTT.

This clone has only a few counts. The genes are TRBV5-4 and TRBJ2-7, with 7 bases aligning to TRBD1. Germline lookup yields CDR1 SGHNT and CDR2 YYREEE (reference sequence). J lost 3 bases, V lost 0 bases, and 9 bases had no gene match. This CDR3 contains 16 residues. CDR3 amino acids: CASSLDDRAWVYEQYF. CDR3 DNA: TGTGCCAGCAGCTTGGATGACAGGGCCTGGGTCTACGAGCAGTACTTC. Full variable domain (outside the CDR3, taken from reference TRBV5-4 and TRBJ2-7): ETGVTQSPTHLIKTRGQQVTLRCSSQSGHNTVSWYQQALGQGPQFIFQYYREEENGRGNFPPRFSGLQFPNYSSELNVNALELDDSALYLCASSLDDRAWVYEQYFGPGTRLTVT.

The chain combines TRBV28 with TRBJ2-7; possibly TRBD2 for D (5 bases). The CDR3 sequence is 15 residues long. The V gene lost 6 bases and the J gene lost 0 bases, with 15 bases spanning the gap. Germline V lookup: CDR1 MDHEN, CDR2 SYDVKM. The chain's CDR3 is CASRGAVPSSYEQYF. The CDR3 DNA sequence: TGTGCCAGCAGGGGAGCGGTCCCGAGCTCCTACGAGCAGTACTTC.

This clone has only one observation. The chain is built from TRBV11-3 and TRBJ2-1; possibly TRBD2 for D (6 bases). CDR3 size: 14 residues. Germline-derived CDR1 and CDR2 are SGHNT and YENEEA. V lost 1 base and J lost 8, with 12 bases in between. The CDR3 coding sequence is TGTGCCAGCAGCTTAGCGGGCGGAGGGGATGAGCAGTTCTTC. As protein: CASSLAGGGDEQFF.

This clone came up a few times. This chain uses TRBV19 with TRBJ2-7; D is possibly TRBD1 (5 bases). Per germline, CDR1 LNHDA and CDR2 SQIVND (reference sequence). Trimming took off 1 base at V and 5 bases at J, with 12 bases between the two ends. The CDR3 contains 14 residues. CDR3: CASSIVQGGHEQYF. The CDR3 region has the DNA TGTGCCAGTAGTATAGTGCAGGGTGGCCACGAGCAGTACTTC.

The CDR3 region has the DNA TGTGCCAGCAGCGGGACAGGGAAAAACATTCAGTACTTC. As protein: CASSGTGKNIQYF. The chain carries TRBV2 and TRBJ2-4; 9 bases fit TRBD1. The CDR3 extends over 13 amino acids. After removal of 6 bases from V and 4 bases from J, the junction contained 1 base not matched to a gene. Germline CDR1 SNHLY, CDR2 FYNNEI.

The genes are TRBV9 and TRBJ1-3, with D perhaps matching TRBD1 (6 bases). The CDR3 is 15 amino acids. With 3 bases removed from V and 0 bases from J, the gap between germline ends came to 10 bases. The germline gives CDR1 SGDLS, CDR2 YYNGEE. CDR3 protein: CASSADRPSGNTIYF. The CDR3 DNA is TGTGCCAGCAGCGCTGACAGGCCCTCTGGAAACACCATATATTTT.

Comment on this clone: This specimen includes other DNA sequences encoding the same CDR3. The J gene is TRBJ1-4, the V gene TRBV18; D is perhaps TRBD1 (6 bases). The CDR3 extends over 16 amino acids. Trimming stripped 3 bases from V and 1 base from J, with 12 bases between. CDR1 KGHSH and CDR2 LQKENI come from the germline V gene. The CDR3 DNA reads as TGTGCCAGCTCACCCGGCGGGGGGCGAACTAATGAAAAACTGTTTTTT. As protein: CASSPGGGRTNEKLFF.

The rearrangement uses TRBV6-5 and TRBJ1-5; a weak D match, TRBD1 (6 bases). CDR1 is MNHEY, CDR2 SVGAGI, per germline. V was cut by 2 bases and J by 3 bases, with 11 bases left in between. CDR3 length: 15 amino acids. In nucleotides, the CDR3 is TGTGCCAGCAGTTACCGCAGGGGAAACAATCAGCCCCAGCATTTT. It codes for CASSYRRGNNQPQHF.

This clone appeared a single time. The V and J genes are TRBV5-6 and TRBJ1-3; TRBD1 agrees at 7 bases. CDR1 SGHDT and CDR2 YYEEEE come from the germline V gene. V shed 4 bases and J 0 bases; nucleotides not matched to a gene: 7. The CDR3 covers 16 residues. Written as DNA, the CDR3 is TGTGCCAGCAGCCCCAGGACAGGCGCCTCTGGAAACACCATATATTTT. Translated: CASSPRTGASGNTIYF. Filled out from reference TRBV5-6 and TRBJ1-3, the complete variable domain reads DAGVTQSPTHLIKTRGQQVTLRCSPKSGHDTVSWYQQALGQGPQFIFQYYEEEERQRGNFPDRFSGHQFPNYSSELNVNALLLGDSALYLCASSPRTGASGNTIYFGEGSWLTVV.

This rearrangement joins TRBV6-6 to TRBJ2-7, with D possibly matching TRBD2 (6 bases). CDR3 length equals 13 residues. CDR1 is MNHNY, CDR2 SVGAGI, per germline (reference sequence). The V and J ends lost 10 bases and 3 bases respectively, with 16 bases between them. In DNA form, the CDR3 reads TGTGCCACCAAATACGGGACTTTCTACGAGCAGTACTTC. Its protein product is CATKYGTFYEQYF.

This sequence joins TRBV5-1 and TRBJ2-3, with 8 bases matching TRBD2. The germline V gene encodes CDR1 SGHRS and CDR2 YFSETQ. The J segment lost 12 bases and the V segment lost 2 bases, leaving 11 bases of the junction unmatched. The CDR3 covers 14 residues. The CDR3, as DNA: TGCGCCAGCAGCTTTGCAGCGGGGGTCTCTAATCAGTATTTT. Protein product: CASSFAAGVSNQYF.

This chain links TRBV6-1 with TRBJ2-7, with D possibly being TRBD1 (6 bases). Germline V CDR1 and CDR2: MNHNS, SASEGT. The CDR3 has 15 amino acids. V lost 1 base to trimming and J lost 5 bases, with 15 bases between them. The CDR3 spells CASSEVTGYFHEQYF. For the CDR3, the DNA is TGTGCCAGCAGTGAAGTAACAGGGTATTTCCACGAGCAGTACTTC.

The V call is TRBV7-9, the J call TRBJ2-7; a weak D match, TRBD1 (5 bases). Germline assignment: CDR1 SEHNR and CDR2 FQNEAQ (reference sequence). Between the trimmed V and J ends, which lost 2 bases and 6 bases, there was a span of 8 bases. This CDR3 comprises 12 residues. The CDR3 here is CASSLIGAEQYF. The CDR3 DNA sequence: TGTGCCAGCAGCTTAATTGGGGCCGAGCAGTACTTC.

V gene TRBV9 combines with J gene TRBJ2-6, with D unclear. This CDR3 region has 14 residues. Trimming left V 4 bases short and J 3 bases short, with 8 bases between. Germline V gene data show CDR1 as SGDLS and CDR2 as YYNGEE. CDR3 residues: CASSLRSGANVLTF. The CDR3 nucleotides are TGTGCCAGCAGCCTCAGAAGTGGGGCCAACGTCCTGACTTTC.

This sequence joins TRBV28 and TRBJ1-2; 7 nucleotides line up with TRBD1. With V trimmed by 3 bases and J by 4 bases, 11 bases remained unmatched. Germline lookup yields CDR1 MDHEN and CDR2 SYDVKM. The CDR3 is 16 amino acids. The CDR3 sequence is CASSFRGQVRFYGYTF. The CDR3 bases are TGTGCCAGCAGTTTCCGTGGACAGGTTCGTTTCTATGGCTACACCTTC.

This clone was detected a few times. V and J are TRBV10-3 and TRBJ1-1; 12 bases line up with TRBD1. The CDR3 totals 13 residues. CDR1 and CDR2 from the germline V gene are ENHRY and SYGVKD. The V gene end was trimmed by 8 bases and the J gene end by 7 bases; junction bases not matched to a gene: 5. The CDR3 reads CAIGTGGLSEAFF. As DNA, the CDR3 is TGTGCCATCGGGACAGGGGGCTTGAGTGAAGCTTTCTTT.

The V and J genes are TRBV5-8 and TRBJ2-3; D ambiguous. There are 15 residues in the CDR3. Trimming removed 2 bases at V and 1 base at J, with 11 bases between. Germline CDR1 is SGHTS and CDR2 is YDEGEE. In nucleotides, the CDR3 is TGTGCCAGCAGCTTATTAGTCCTTGGCACAGATACGCAGTATTTT. Encoded protein: CASSLLVLGTDTQYF.